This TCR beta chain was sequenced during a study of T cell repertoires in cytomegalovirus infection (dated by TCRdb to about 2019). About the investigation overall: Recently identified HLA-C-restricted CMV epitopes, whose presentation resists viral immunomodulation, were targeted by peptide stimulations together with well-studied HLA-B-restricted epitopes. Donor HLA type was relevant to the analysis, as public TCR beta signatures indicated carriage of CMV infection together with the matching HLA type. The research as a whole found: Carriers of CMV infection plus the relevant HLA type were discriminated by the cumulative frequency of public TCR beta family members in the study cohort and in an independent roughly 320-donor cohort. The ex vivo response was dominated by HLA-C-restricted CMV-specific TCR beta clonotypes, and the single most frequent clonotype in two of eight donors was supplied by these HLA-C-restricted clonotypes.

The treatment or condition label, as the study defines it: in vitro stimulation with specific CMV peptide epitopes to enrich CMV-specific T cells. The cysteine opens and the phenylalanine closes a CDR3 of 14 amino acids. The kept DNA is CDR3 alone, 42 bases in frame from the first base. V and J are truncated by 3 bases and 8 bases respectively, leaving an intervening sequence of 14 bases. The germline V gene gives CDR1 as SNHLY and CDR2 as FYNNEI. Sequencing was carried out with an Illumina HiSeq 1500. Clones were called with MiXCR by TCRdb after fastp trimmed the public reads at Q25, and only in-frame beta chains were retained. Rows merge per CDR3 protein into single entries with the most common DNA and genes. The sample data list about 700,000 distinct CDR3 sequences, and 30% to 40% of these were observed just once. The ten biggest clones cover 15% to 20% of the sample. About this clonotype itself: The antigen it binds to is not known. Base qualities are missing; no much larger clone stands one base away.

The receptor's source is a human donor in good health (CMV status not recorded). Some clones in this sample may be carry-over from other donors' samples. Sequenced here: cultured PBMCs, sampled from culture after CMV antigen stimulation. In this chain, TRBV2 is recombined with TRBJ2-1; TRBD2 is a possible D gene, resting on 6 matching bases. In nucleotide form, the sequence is TGTGCCAGCAGTGATTATATGGAGGGCTATGAGCAGTTCTTC. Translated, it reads CASSDYMEGYEQFF.